This T cell receptor (beta chain) was recovered during a study of identifying expanded T cells in peripheral blood. Study outcomes and limitations: About 1.3 clones differed between technical replicates, versus approximately 17 and 20 over time. Clone count variance between roughly 2-week samples rose with total template count.

During the collection period, no donor immune events like infections were recorded. Per the germline V gene, CDR1 is GTSNPN and CDR2 is SVGIG (reference sequence). This CDR3 contains 14 residues. The V end lost 0 bases, the J end lost 12 bases, and 18 bases lay between the germline ends. Sequencing used immunoSEQ multiplex PCR; TCRdb keeps in-frame clones, though not all of them. The data hold 85,000 to 95,000 clones, with 88% observed a single time. With respect to this clone: What it binds is unknown.

The specimen sequenced was blood. The chain links TRBV30 to TRBJ2-1; tentatively, D is TRBD1 (5 bases). The receptor was derived from a person aged 18-69 years in good health. The CDR3 protein is CAWSVPDWGWGQFF. The DNA of the CDR3 is TGTGCCTGGAGTGTACCCGACTGGGGCTGGGGGCAGTTCTTC.